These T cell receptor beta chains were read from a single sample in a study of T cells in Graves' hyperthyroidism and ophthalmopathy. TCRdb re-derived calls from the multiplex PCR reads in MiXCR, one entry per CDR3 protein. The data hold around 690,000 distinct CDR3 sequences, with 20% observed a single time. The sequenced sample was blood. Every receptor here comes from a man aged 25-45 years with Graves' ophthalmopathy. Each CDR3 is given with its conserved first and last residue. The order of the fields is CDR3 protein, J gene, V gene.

CASSSRRVTTQYF	TRBJ2-3	TRBV3-1
CASSYSGGYGELFF	TRBJ2-2	TRBV6-5
CASSQDPELVGYEQYF	TRBJ2-7	TRBV4-2
CASSLKGPGELFF	TRBJ2-2	TRBV5-6
CSAREGSGRPDTQYF	TRBJ2-3	TRBV20-1
CASSQSGRGAGELFF	TRBJ2-2	TRBV7-9
CASSPGGSPTGELFF	TRBJ2-2	TRBV11-3
CATSRATGLREQYF	TRBJ2-7	TRBV15
CASRRGDGNYEQYF	TRBJ2-7	TRBV19
CASSLPGADEAFF	TRBJ1-1	TRBV5-1
CASSTGPSETQYF	TRBJ2-5	TRBV12-3/TRBV12-4
CASSLTGTGWNERFF	TRBJ2-1	TRBV3-1
CASSPNGGVDAEAFF	TRBJ1-1	TRBV18
CSASPLAGFYEQYF	TRBJ2-7	TRBV20-1
CSARATYEQYF	TRBJ2-7	TRBV20-1
CASSWGGVANEQFF	TRBJ2-1	TRBV28
CASSWGGPNEQFF	TRBJ2-1	TRBV5-5
CASSELGGLLQETQYF	TRBJ2-5	TRBV2
CASSLVGGGTEAFF	TRBJ1-1	TRBV5-1
CASSSKLAGGPDEQFF	TRBJ2-1	TRBV12-3/TRBV12-4
CASEGGMGSPLHF	TRBJ1-6	TRBV30
CASSLQGLAPSYNEQFF	TRBJ2-1	TRBV19
CASSPEPGWGTQYF	TRBJ2-3	TRBV11-2
CASSPNPNLGYTF	TRBJ1-2	TRBV28
CASSQVTSSYNEQFF	TRBJ2-1	TRBV4-1
CASSPGGRDSPLHF	TRBJ1-6	TRBV7-2
CASTSGNNSPLHF	TRBJ1-6	TRBV5-1
CASSARLGRGGVEQFF	TRBJ2-1	TRBV19
CASSLSGRGLGTEAFF	TRBJ1-1	TRBV9
CASSEGAGTAYNEQFF	TRBJ2-1	TRBV10-2
CASSHSLNEEKLFF	TRBJ1-4	TRBV4-1
CASSFGGQPQHF	TRBJ1-5	TRBV12-3/TRBV12-4
CAWSKGGREKLFF	TRBJ1-4	TRBV30
CASSLVAVTDTQYF	TRBJ2-3	TRBV13
CAIRTTEGVPNTGELFF	TRBJ2-2	TRBV10-3
CASSPEGFSYEQYF	TRBJ2-7	TRBV6-4
CASLQGSSGEPQHF	TRBJ1-5	TRBV2
CASSVEREGPYEQFF	TRBJ2-1	TRBV6-1
CASTRTAEIYGYTF	TRBJ1-2	TRBV9
CASRNVGTSGNNEQFF	TRBJ2-1	TRBV6-1
CARTGYCGYTF	TRBJ1-2	TRBV5-1
CASSHLQGTNEKLFF	TRBJ1-4	TRBV7-9
CATPGQGAIHEQYF	TRBJ2-7	TRBV24-1
CASSLDLTRGNTIYF	TRBJ1-3	TRBV11-2
CSATTGTVGGLAGAQHSYNEQFF	TRBJ2-1	TRBV20-1
CASSQVEGGGYTF	TRBJ1-2	TRBV4-2
CASSAQTGLNEKLFF	TRBJ1-4	TRBV7-2
CASSLSEPGLDSYNEQFF	TRBJ2-1	TRBV12-3/TRBV12-4
CASSEVLGPSGNTIYF	TRBJ1-3	TRBV6-1